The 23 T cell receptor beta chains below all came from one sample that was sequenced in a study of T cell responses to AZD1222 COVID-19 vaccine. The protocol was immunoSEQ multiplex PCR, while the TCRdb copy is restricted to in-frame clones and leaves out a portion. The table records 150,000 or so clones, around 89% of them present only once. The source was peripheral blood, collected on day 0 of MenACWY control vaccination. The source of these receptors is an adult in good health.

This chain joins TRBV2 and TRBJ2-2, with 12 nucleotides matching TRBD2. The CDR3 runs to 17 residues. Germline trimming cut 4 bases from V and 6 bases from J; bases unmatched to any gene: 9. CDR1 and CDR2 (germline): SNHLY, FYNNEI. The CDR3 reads CASSVFRTSGVAGELFF. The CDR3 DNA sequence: TGTGCCAGCAGTGTTTTTAGGACTAGCGGGGTCGCCGGGGAGCTGTTTTTT.

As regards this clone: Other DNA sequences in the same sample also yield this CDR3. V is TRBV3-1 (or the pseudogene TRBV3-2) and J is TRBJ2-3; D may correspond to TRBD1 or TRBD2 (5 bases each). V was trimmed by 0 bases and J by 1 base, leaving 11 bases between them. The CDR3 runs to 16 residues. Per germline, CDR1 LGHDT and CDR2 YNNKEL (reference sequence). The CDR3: CASSQDVRGGTDTQYF. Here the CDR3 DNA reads TGTGCCAGCAGCCAAGATGTTCGAGGGGGCACAGATACGCAGTATTTT.

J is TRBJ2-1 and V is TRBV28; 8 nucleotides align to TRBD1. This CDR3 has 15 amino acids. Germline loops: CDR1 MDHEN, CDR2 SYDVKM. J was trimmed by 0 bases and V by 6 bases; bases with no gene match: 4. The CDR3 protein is CASRLQGASYNEQFF. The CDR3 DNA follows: TGTGCCAGCAGGCTTCAGGGGGCCTCCTACAATGAGCAGTTCTTC.

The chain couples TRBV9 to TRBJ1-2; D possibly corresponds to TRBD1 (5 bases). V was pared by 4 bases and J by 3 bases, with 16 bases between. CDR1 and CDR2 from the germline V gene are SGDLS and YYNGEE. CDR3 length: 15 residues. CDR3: CASSPLMTADYGYTF. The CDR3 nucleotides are TGTGCCAGCAGCCCTTTAATGACAGCCGACTATGGCTACACCTTC.

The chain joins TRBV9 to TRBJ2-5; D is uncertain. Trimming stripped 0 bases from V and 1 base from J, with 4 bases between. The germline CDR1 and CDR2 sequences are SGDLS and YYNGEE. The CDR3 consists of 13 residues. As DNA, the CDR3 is TGTGCCAGCAGCGTAGGAGTCCAAGAGACCCAGTACTTC. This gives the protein CASSVGVQETQYF.

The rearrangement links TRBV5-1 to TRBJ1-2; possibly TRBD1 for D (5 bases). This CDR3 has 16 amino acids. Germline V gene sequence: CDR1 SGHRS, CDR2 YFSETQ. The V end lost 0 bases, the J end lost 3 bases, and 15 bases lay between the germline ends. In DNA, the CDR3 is TGCGCCAGCAGCTTGGTAGGGGAGCCCCCAGACTATGGCTACACCTTC. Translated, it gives CASSLVGEPPDYGYTF. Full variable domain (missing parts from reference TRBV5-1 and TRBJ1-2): KAGVTQTPRYLIKTRGQQVTLSCSPISGHRSVSWYQQTPGQGLQFLFEYFSETQRNKGNFPGRFSGRQFSNSRSEMNVSTLELGDSALYLCASSLVGEPPDYGYTFGSGTRLTVV.

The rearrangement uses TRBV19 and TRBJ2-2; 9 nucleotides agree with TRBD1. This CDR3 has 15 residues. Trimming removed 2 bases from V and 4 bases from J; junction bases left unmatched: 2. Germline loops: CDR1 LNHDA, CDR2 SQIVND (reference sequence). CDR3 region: CASSITQGATGELFF. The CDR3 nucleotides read TGTGCCAGTAGTATAACACAGGGGGCCACCGGGGAGCTGTTTTTT.

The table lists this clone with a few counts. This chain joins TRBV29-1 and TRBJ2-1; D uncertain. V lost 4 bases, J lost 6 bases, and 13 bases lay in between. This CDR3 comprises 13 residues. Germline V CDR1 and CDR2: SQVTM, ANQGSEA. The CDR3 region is CSVARVGRNEQFF. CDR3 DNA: TGCAGCGTTGCAAGGGTAGGGCGCAATGAGCAGTTCTTC.

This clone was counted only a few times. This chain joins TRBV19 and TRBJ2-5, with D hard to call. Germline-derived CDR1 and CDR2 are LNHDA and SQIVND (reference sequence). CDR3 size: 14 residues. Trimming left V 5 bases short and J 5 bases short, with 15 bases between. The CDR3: CASSPRVGMETQYF. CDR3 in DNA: TGTGCCAGTAGTCCCCGGGTGGGAATGGAGACCCAGTACTTC.

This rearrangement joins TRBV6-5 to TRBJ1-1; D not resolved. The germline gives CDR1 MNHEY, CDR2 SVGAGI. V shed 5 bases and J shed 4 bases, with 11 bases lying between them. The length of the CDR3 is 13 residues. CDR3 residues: CASSRIRSTEAFF. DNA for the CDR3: TGTGCCAGCAGTAGGATTAGGAGCACTGAAGCTTTCTTT.

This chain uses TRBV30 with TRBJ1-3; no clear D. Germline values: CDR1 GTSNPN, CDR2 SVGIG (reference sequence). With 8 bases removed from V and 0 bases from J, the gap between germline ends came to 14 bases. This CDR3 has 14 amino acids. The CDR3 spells CARTAASSGNTIYF. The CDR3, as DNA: TGTGCCAGGACGGCGGCGAGCTCTGGAAACACCATATATTTT.

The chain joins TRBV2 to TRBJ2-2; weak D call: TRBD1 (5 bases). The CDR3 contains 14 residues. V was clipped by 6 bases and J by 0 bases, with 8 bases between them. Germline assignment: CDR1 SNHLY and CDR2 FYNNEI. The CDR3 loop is CASRDTSNTGELFF. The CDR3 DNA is TGTGCCAGCAGGGACACGTCGAACACCGGGGAGCTGTTTTTT. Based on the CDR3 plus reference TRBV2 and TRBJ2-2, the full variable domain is EPEVTQTPSHQVTQMGQEVILRCVPISNHLYFYWYRQILGQKVEFLVSFYNNEISEKSEIFDDQFSVERPDGSNFTLKIRSTKLEDSAMYFCASRDTSNTGELFFGEGSRLTVL.

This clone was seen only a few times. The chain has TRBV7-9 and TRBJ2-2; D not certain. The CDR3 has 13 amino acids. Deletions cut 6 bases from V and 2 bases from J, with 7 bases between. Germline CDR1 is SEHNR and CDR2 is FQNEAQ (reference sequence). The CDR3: CASSWLNTGELFF. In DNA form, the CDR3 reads TGTGCCAGCAGTTGGCTAAACACCGGGGAGCTGTTTTTT.

The CDR3, as DNA: TGTGCCAGCAGCACCCGCCCTGAAGGCTACACCTTC. It codes for CASSTRPEGYTF. This sequence joins TRBV11-3 and TRBJ1-2; D is unresolved. The V end lost 5 bases, the J end lost 8 bases, and 12 bases lay between the germline ends. This CDR3 spans 12 amino acids. CDR1 and CDR2 from the germline V gene are SGHNT and YENEEA.

Here the CDR3 reads CASSLDGRVRGHNEQFF. CDR3 sequence (DNA): TGTGCCAGCAGCTTAGATGGGAGGGTCCGAGGGCACAATGAGCAGTTCTTC. The J gene is TRBJ2-1, the V gene TRBV11-3; 7 positions agree with TRBD2. Trimming at V came to 0 bases and at J to 5 bases, leaving 10 bases not matched to a gene. Germline assignment: CDR1 SGHNT and CDR2 YENEEA. This CDR3 comprises 17 residues.

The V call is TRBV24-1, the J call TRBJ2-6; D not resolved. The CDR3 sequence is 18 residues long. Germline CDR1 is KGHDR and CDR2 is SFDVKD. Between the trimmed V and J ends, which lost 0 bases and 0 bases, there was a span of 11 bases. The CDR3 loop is CATSDLEPASSGANVLTF. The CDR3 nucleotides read TGTGCCACCAGTGATTTGGAGCCGGCTAGCTCTGGGGCCAACGTCCTGACTTTC.

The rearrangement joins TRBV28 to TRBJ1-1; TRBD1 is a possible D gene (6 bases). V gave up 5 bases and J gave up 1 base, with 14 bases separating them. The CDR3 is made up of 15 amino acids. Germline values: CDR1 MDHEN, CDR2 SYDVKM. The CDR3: CASSPAGAQNTEAFF. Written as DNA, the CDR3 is TGTGCCAGCAGTCCCGCGGGGGCCCAGAACACTGAAGCTTTCTTT.

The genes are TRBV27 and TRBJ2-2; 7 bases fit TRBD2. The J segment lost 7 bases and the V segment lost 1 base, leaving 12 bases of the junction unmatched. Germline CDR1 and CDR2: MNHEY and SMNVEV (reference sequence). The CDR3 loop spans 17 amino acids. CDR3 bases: TGTGCCAGCAGTTTATATTCGGCGGGAGTACGAATCGGGGAGCTGTTTTTT. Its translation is CASSLYSAGVRIGELFF.

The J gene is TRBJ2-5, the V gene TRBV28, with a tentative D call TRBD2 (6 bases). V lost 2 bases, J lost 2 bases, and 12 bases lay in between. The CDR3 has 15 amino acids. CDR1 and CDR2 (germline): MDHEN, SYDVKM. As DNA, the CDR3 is TGTGCCAGCAGTTTAGCGGGAAAGGGGCAAGAGACCCAGTACTTC. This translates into CASSLAGKGQETQYF.

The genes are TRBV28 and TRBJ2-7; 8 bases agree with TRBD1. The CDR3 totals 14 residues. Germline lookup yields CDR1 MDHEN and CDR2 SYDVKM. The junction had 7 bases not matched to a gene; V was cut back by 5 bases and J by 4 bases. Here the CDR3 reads CASSATGAVYEQYF. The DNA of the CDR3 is TGTGCCAGCAGTGCGACAGGGGCGGTATACGAGCAGTACTTC. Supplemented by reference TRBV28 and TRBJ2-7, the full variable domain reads DVKVTQSSRYLVKRTGEKVFLECVQDMDHENMFWYRQDPGLGLRLIYFSYDVKMKEKGDIPEGYSVSREKKERFSLILESASTNQTSMYLCASSATGAVYEQYFGPGTRLTVT.

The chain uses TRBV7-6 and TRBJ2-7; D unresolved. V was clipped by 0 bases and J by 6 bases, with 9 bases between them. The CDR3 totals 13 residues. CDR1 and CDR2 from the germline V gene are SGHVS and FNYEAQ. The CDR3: CASSLARRSEQYF. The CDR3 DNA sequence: TGTGCCAGCAGCTTAGCACGGCGGTCCGAGCAGTACTTC.

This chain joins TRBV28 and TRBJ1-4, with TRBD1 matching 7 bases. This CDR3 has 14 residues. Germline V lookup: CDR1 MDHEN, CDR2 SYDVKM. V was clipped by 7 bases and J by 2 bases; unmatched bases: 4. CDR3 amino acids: CASMTGSTNEKLFF. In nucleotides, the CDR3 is TGTGCCAGCATGACAGGGAGCACTAATGAAAAACTGTTTTTT.

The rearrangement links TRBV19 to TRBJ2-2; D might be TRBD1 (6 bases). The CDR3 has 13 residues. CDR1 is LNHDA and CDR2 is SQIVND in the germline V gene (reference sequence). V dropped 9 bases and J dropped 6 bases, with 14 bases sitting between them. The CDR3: CASENRASGELFF. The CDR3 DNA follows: TGTGCCAGCGAAAACAGGGCTTCCGGGGAGCTGTTTTTT. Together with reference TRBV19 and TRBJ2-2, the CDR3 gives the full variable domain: DGGITQSPKYLFRKEGQNVTLSCEQNLNHDAMYWYRQDPGQGLRLIYYSQIVNDFQKGDIAEGYSVSREKKESFPLTVTSAQKNPTAFYLCASENRASGELFFGEGSRLTVL.